This T cell receptor beta chain was identified during a study of beta chain features in type 1 diabetes. V was pared by 7 bases and J by 5 bases, with 11 bases between. Germline V lookup: CDR1 SQVTM, CDR2 ANQGSEA. The CDR3 is 11 residues long. Sequencing targeted expressed TCRB transcripts, as all isolated RNA had been reverse transcribed. Measured with immunoSEQ multiplex PCR; TCRdb has only the in-frame clones, and not every one. The data show around 430,000 clones, with around 28% seen just once and about 0.06% held by the top ten. This clone appeared a few times. This TCR came from a man aged 18 to 35 in good health. The chain employs TRBV29-1 and TRBJ2-5; D is unclear. The sequenced material came from naive CD4+ T cells from blood. The CDR3 here is CSAAIGETQYF. DNA for the CDR3: TGCAGCGCAGCTATCGGGGAGACCCAGTACTTC.